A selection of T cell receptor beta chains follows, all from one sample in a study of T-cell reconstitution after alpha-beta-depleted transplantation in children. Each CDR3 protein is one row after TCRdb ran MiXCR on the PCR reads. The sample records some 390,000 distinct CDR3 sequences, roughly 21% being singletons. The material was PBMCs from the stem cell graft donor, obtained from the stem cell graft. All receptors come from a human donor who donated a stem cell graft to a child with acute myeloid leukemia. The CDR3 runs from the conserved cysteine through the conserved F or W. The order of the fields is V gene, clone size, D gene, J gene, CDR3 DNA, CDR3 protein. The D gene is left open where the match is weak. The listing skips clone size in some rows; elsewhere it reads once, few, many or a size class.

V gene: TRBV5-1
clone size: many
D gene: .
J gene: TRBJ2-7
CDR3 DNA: TGCGCCAGCAGCGGGAGGCCCTCCTACGAGCAGTACTTC
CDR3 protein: CASSGRPSYEQYF

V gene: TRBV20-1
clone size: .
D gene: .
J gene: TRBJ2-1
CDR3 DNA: TGCAGTGCTAGAGAGCCTCCTAGAAACGAGTTCTTC
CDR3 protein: CSAREPPRNEFF

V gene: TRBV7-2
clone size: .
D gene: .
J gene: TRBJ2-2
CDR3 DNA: TGTGCCAGCAGCTTAGCGAGGGGGGCCGGGGAGCTGTTTTTT
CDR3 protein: CASSLARGAGELFF

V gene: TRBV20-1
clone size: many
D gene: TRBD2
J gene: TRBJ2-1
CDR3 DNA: TGCAGTGCTAGAGATCTGGGGGAGGGCCTAGTTGAGCAGTTCTTC
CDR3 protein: CSARDLGEGLVEQFF

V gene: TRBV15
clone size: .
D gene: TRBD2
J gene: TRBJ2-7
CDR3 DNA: TGTGCCACCAGCAGAGGAACTAGCGGAGCCTACGAGCAGTACTTC
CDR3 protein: CATSRGTSGAYEQYF

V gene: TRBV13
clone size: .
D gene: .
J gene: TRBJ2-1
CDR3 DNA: TGTGCCACCAGGTACTACAATGAGCAGTTCTTC
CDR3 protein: CATRYYNEQFF

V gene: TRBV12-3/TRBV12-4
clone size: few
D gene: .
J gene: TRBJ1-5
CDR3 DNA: TGTGCCAGCAGTCCTAAGGGGGGTAGCAATCAGCCCCAGCATTTT
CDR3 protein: CASSPKGGSNQPQHF

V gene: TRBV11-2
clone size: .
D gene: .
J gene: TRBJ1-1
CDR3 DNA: TGTGCCAGCAAAAAAATCCGTGGAGGAATGAACACTGAAGCTTTCTTT
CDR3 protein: CASKKIRGGMNTEAFF

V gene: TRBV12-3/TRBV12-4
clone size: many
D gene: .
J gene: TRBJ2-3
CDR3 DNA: TGTGCCAGCAGTTTGGGTGGTGTGGATACGCAGTATTTT
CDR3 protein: CASSLGGVDTQYF

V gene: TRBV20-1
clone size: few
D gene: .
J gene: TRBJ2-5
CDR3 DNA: TGCAGTGCTAGAGAGAGCCTAGAAGAGACCCAGTACTTC
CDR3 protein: CSARESLEETQYF

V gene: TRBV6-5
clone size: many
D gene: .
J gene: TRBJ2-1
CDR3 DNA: TGTGCCAGCGGTCCCAACAGGGTGGGTGAGCAGTTCTTC
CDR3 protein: CASGPNRVGEQFF

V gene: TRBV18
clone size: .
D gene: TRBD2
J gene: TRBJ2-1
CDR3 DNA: TGTGCCAGCTCATCGGGACTAGTCGCCAATGAGCAGTTCTTC
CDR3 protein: CASSSGLVANEQFF

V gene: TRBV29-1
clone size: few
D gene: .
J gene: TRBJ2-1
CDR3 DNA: TGCAGCGTTGAAGATGGCGCCGCCCAGCAGTTCTTC
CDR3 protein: CSVEDGAAQQFF

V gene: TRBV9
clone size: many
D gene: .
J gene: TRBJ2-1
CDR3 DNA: TGTGCCAGCAGCGTGAGGGGACTTACCTACAATGAGCAGTTCTTC
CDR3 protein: CASSVRGLTYNEQFF

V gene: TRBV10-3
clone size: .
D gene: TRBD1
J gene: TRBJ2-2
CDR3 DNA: TGTGCCATCAGTGAGTCGGTGGGACAGGGGAACACCGGGGAGCTGTTTTTT
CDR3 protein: CAISESVGQGNTGELFF

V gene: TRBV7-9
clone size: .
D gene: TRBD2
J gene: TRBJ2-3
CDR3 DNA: TGTGCCAGCAGCTTGCAAGACGGGGGGACGAATACGCAGTATTTT
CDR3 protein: CASSLQDGGTNTQYF

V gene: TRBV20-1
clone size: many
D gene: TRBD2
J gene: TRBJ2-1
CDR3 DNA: TGCAGTGCTAGAGGATCGGGACTAGCGGTCTATGAGCAGTTCTTC
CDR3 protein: CSARGSGLAVYEQFF

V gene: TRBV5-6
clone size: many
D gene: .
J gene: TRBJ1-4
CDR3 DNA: TGTGCCAGCAGCGAGGGACTTGGTAATGAAAAACTGTTTTTT
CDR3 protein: CASSEGLGNEKLFF

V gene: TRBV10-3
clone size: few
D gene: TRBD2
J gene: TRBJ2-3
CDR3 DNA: TGTGCCTCTGAGGGAGGGAGATCAGATACGCAGTATTTT
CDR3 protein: CASEGGRSDTQYF

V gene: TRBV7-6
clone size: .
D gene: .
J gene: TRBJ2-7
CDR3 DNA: TGTGCCAGCAGCCCCGACGGGTTGGCACAATCGTACGAGCAGTACTTC
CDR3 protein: CASSPDGLAQSYEQYF

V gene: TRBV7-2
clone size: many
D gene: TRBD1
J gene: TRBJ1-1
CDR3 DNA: TGTGCCAGCAGCAGGGACAGGCGCACTGAAGCTTTCTTT
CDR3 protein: CASSRDRRTEAFF

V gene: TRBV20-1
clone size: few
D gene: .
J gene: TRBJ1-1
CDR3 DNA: TGCAGTGCTAGGAAGGATGGGGGGGGAACTGAAGCTTTCTTT
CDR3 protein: CSARKDGGGTEAFF